A single sample is the source of the 22 T cell receptor beta chains below, sequenced in a study of T cell responses to AZD1222 COVID-19 vaccine. Sequencing used immunoSEQ multiplex PCR; TCRdb keeps in-frame clones, though not all of them. Seen here are around 130,000 clones, roughly 90% observed once, and the top ten hold about 2.7%. Sequences were derived from peripheral blood, sampled on day 0 of AZD1222 vaccination. These receptors were obtained from an adult in good health.

The chain combines TRBV7-9 with TRBJ2-5, with 7 bases identical to TRBD1. Germline V gene sequence: CDR1 SEHNR, CDR2 FQNEAQ (reference sequence). Trimming cost V 5 bases and J 5 bases; bases outside gene matches: 8. This CDR3 is built from 14 residues. CDR3 sequence reads: CASSHSGTVETQYF. CDR3 DNA sequence: TGTGCCAGCAGCCATTCTGGGACAGTCGAGACCCAGTACTTC. The full variable domain, rest sourced from reference TRBV7-9 and TRBJ2-5, is DTGVSQNPRHKITKRGQNVTFRCDPISEHNRLYWYRQTLGQGPEFLTYFQNEAQLEKSRLLSDRFSAERPKGSFSTLEIQRTEQGDSAMYLCASSHSGTVETQYFGPGTRLLVL.

The CDR3 sequence is CASSTRSGQPQHF. CDR3 sequence (DNA): TGTGCCAGCAGTACGCGGTCGGGGCAGCCCCAGCATTTT. The V gene is TRBV6-4, the J gene TRBJ1-5, with unresolved D. The CDR3 sequence is 13 residues long. CDR1 and CDR2 (germline): MRHNA, SNTAGT. Trimming removed 5 bases from V and 7 bases from J, with 12 bases in between.

The chain couples TRBV6-7 to TRBJ2-1, with 9 nucleotides matching TRBD2. TRBV6-7 is labeled an ORF, and its function is uncertain. The V segment lost 2 bases and the J segment 10 bases; nucleotides outside the gene matches: 6. CDR3 length: 14 amino acids. The DNA for the CDR3 is TGTGCCAGCAGTTACCGGACTAGCGCAAGCGAGCAGTTCTTC. Protein product: CASSYRTSASEQFF.

The chain uses TRBV30 and TRBJ2-3, with 7 bases lining up with TRBD2. This CDR3 spans 12 amino acids. From germline, CDR1 is GTSNPN and CDR2 SVGIG (reference sequence). The V gene end was trimmed by 2 bases and the J gene end by 8 bases; junction bases not matched to a gene: 4. CDR3 sequence: CAWSMGGATQYF. CDR3 coding DNA: TGTGCCTGGAGTATGGGAGGGGCTACGCAGTATTTT.

Only a few counts were recorded for this clone. The V and J genes are TRBV21-1 and TRBJ2-7; TRBD1, the table's D call, was not compared with the DNA. TRBV21-1 is given as a pseudogene. The CDR3 runs 14 residues. The chain's CDR3 is CASSNLLPRDEQYF. CDR3 DNA sequence: TGTGCCAGCAGCAATCTATTGCCCAGGGACGAGCAGTACTTC.

This chain joins TRBV20-1 and TRBJ2-7, with D possibly TRBD2 on 6 matching bases. Germline V gene lookup returns CDR1 DFQATT and CDR2 SNEGSKA (reference sequence). The CDR3 length is 10 residues. Trimming stripped 4 bases from V and 6 bases from J, with 7 bases between. The CDR3 protein is CSATGGEQYF. The CDR3, as DNA: TGCAGTGCTACCGGGGGCGAGCAGTACTTC.

J is TRBJ2-2 and V is TRBV7-2; TRBD1 agrees at 8 bases. The length of the CDR3 is 17 residues. Germline CDR1 reads SGHTA; CDR2 reads FQGNSA. V dropped 2 bases and J dropped 4; count of bases not matched to a gene: 9. CDR3 sequence reads: CASSLQGARLGTGELFF. The CDR3 DNA is TGTGCCAGCAGCTTACAGGGGGCGCGATTAGGCACCGGGGAGCTGTTTTTT.

This clone was seen just once. CDR3 bases: TGCGCCAGCAGCCCTCACCGGGACTTTTCCACCGGGGAGCTGTTTTTT. Encoded protein: CASSPHRDFSTGELFF. This chain uses TRBV5-1 with TRBJ2-2, with D perhaps TRBD2 (6 bases). Germline assignment: CDR1 SGHRS and CDR2 YFSETQ. With 4 bases removed from V and 4 bases from J, the gap between germline ends came to 17 bases. The CDR3 has 16 residues.

A single count supports this clone. This rearrangement joins TRBV6-5 to TRBJ2-5; 8 nucleotides match TRBD1. Germline trimming cut 4 bases from V and 5 bases from J; bases unmatched to any gene: 6. Germline V gene lookup returns CDR1 MNHEY and CDR2 SVGAGI. The CDR3 has 14 residues. The CDR3 protein is CASSLDRVMETQYF. For the CDR3, the DNA is TGTGCCAGCAGTTTGGACAGGGTGATGGAGACCCAGTACTTC.

The chain has TRBV3-1 (or the pseudogene TRBV3-2) and TRBJ1-1; 7 nucleotides line up with TRBD1. After removal of 1 base from V and 2 bases from J, the junction contained 7 bases not matched to a gene. The CDR3 loop spans 16 amino acids. Germline CDR1 is LGHDT and CDR2 is YNNKEL (reference sequence). The CDR3 sequence: CASSQGPRTGNTEAFF. CDR3 coding DNA: TGTGCCAGCAGCCAAGGCCCTCGGACAGGCAACACTGAAGCTTTCTTT.

This rearrangement joins TRBV24-1 to TRBJ2-2; 7 nucleotides align to TRBD1. CDR1 KGHDR and CDR2 SFDVKD come from the germline V gene. V lost 4 bases to trimming and J lost 7 bases; unmatched junction nucleotides: 8. The length of the CDR3 is 15 residues. CDR3 nucleotide sequence: TGTGCCACCAGTGAAACCGGGACAGCAAGCGGGGAGCTGTTTTTT. Its protein is CATSETGTASGELFF.

This clone came up once. J is TRBJ2-1 and V is TRBV11-2, with TRBD2 matching over 9 bases. The CDR3 length is 17 residues. The ends lost 1 base at V and 4 bases at J; junction bases unmatched: 8. Germline loops: CDR1 SGHAT, CDR2 FQNNGV. For the CDR3, the DNA is TGTGCCAGCAGCTTAGTGGGGGCGGGAGGGCCGTACAATGAGCAGTTCTTC. It codes for CASSLVGAGGPYNEQFF.

This chain connects TRBV29-1 to TRBJ2-1, with TRBD1 as a possible D gene (6 bases). CDR1 and CDR2 from the germline V gene are SQVTM and ANQGSEA. The ends were cut back, 0 bases at V and 2 bases at J, with 11 bases in the middle. The CDR3 spans 15 residues. CDR3 region: CSVEDPRDTYNEQFF. The DNA of the CDR3 is TGCAGCGTTGAAGACCCCCGGGACACCTACAATGAGCAGTTCTTC.

The chain couples TRBV19 to TRBJ2-3, with TRBD2 identical over 8 bases. The ends lost 5 bases at V and 5 bases at J; junction bases unmatched: 12. Per the germline V gene, CDR1 is LNHDA and CDR2 is SQIVND (reference sequence). The CDR3 runs to 16 residues. CDR3 nucleotide sequence: TGTGCCAGTAGTGAATTGGTCGGGAGGGCCGGAGATACGCAGTATTTT. Translating it yields CASSELVGRAGDTQYF.

The rearrangement joins TRBV5-4 to TRBJ1-4; perhaps TRBD1 as D (5 bases). CDR1 SGHNT and CDR2 YYREEE come from the germline V gene (reference sequence). Trimming cost V 10 bases and J 6 bases, with 16 bases left between them. The CDR3 runs to 13 residues. CDR3 sequence: CASRGRADEKLFF. CDR3 DNA sequence: TGTGCCTCCCGGGGCAGGGCTGATGAAAAACTGTTTTTT.

The chain links TRBV4-1 to TRBJ2-5; D uncertain. The CDR3 sequence is 15 residues long. V was shortened by 1 base and J by 1 base, with 10 bases between the two germline ends. Looked up from germline, CDR1 is MGHRA and CDR2 is YSYEKL. CDR3 nucleotides: TGCGCCAGCAGCCAAGGTCTTCTCGGCCAAGAGACCCAGTACTTC. Protein product: CASSQGLLGQETQYF.

The chain carries TRBV3-1 (or the pseudogene TRBV3-2) and TRBJ1-2; no clear D gene. The CDR3 covers 15 residues. CDR1 is LGHDT, CDR2 YNNKEL, per germline (reference sequence). Trimming cost V 0 bases and J 4 bases, with 12 bases left between them. CDR3 DNA sequence: TGTGCCAGCAGCCAAGATTATACCCCTCGCTATGGCTACACCTTC. It yields the protein CASSQDYTPRYGYTF.

This chain links TRBV10-3 with TRBJ1-1; perhaps TRBD1 as D (6 bases). CDR3 size: 12 residues. Germline V lookup: CDR1 ENHRY, CDR2 SYGVKD. V dropped 6 bases and J dropped 3 bases, with 8 bases sitting between them. The CDR3 loop is CAIRDSYTEAFF. CDR3 sequence (DNA): TGTGCCATCAGGGACAGCTACACTGAAGCTTTCTTT.

V is TRBV10-3 and J is TRBJ1-2, with no clear D. The length of the CDR3 is 13 residues. CDR1 ENHRY and CDR2 SYGVKD come from the germline V gene. V lost 2 bases and J lost 7, with 11 bases in between. CDR3 residues: CAISEVVGPGYTF. The CDR3 nucleotides read TGTGCCATCAGTGAGGTGGTAGGTCCTGGCTACACCTTC.

The rearrangement uses TRBV29-1 and TRBJ2-3; a possible D gene is TRBD2 (6 bases). V was shortened by 3 bases and J by 1 base, with 8 bases between the two germline ends. Germline CDR1 SQVTM, CDR2 ANQGSEA. The CDR3 consists of 13 residues. CDR3 DNA: TGCAGCGTTGAGTCGGGAGGCACAGATACGCAGTATTTT. Residues: CSVESGGTDTQYF.

The V gene is TRBV4-2, the J gene TRBJ1-2; 7 bases are shared with TRBD1. The length of the CDR3 is 15 residues. V lost 0 bases and J lost 5; bases outside the gene matches: 6. CDR1 is LGHNA, CDR2 YNFKEQ, per germline. The CDR3 region has the DNA TGTGCCAGCAGCCAAGATAGGGGGACAGCGTATGGCTACACCTTC. Encoded protein: CASSQDRGTAYGYTF.

The count of this clone is one. The V and J genes are TRBV27 and TRBJ2-7; 7 bases fit TRBD1. The germline gives CDR1 MNHEY, CDR2 SMNVEV (reference sequence). With V trimmed by 5 bases and J by 8 bases, 12 bases remained unmatched. The CDR3 spans 14 residues. The CDR3, as DNA: TGTGCCAGCAGTCCGGGACAGTCCATCAAAAAGCAGTACTTC. It translates to CASSPGQSIKKQYF.